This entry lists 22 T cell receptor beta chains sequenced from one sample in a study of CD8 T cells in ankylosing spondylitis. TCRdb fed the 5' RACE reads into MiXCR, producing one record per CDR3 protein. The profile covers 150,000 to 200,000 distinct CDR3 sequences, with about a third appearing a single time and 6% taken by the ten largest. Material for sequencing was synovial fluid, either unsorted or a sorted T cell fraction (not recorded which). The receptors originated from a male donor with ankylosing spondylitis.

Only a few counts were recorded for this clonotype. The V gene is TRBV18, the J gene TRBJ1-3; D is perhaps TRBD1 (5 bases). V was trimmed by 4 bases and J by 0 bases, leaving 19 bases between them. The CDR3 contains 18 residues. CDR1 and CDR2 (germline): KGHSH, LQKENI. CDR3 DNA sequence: TGTGCCAGCTCACACACCCCCGGGCGGGGGAGCTCTGGAAACACCATATATTTT. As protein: CASSHTPGRGSSGNTIYF.

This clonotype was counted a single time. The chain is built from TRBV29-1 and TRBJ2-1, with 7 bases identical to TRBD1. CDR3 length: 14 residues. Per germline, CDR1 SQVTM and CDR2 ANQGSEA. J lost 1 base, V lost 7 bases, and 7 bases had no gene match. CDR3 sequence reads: CSAGSQGSYNEQFF. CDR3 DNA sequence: TGCAGCGCGGGGTCACAGGGGTCCTACAATGAGCAGTTCTTC.

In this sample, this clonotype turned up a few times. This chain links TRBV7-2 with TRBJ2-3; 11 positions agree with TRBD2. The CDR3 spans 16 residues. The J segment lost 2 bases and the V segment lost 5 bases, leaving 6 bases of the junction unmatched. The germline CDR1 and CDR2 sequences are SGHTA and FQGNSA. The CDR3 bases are TGTGCCAGCAGCCCCATGACTAGCGGGATCACAGATACGCAGTATTTT. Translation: CASSPMTSGITDTQYF.

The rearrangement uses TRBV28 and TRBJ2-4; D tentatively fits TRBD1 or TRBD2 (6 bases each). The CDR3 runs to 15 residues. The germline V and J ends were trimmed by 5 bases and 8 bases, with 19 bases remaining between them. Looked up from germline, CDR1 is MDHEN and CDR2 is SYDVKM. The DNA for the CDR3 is TGTGCCAGCAGTCTGGGGGGTACATCAGGGGACATTCAGTACTTC. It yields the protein CASSLGGTSGDIQYF.

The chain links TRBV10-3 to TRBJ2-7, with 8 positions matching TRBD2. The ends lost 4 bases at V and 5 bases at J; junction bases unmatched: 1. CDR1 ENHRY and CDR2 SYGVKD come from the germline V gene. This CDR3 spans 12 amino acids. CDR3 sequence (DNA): TGTGCCATCAGTGGGACTAGCAACGAGCAGTACTTC. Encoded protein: CAISGTSNEQYF.

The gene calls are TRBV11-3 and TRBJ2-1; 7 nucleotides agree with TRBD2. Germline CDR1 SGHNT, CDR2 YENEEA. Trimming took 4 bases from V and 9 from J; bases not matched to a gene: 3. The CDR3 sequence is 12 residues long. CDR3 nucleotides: TGTGCCAGCAGCTCCCCGGGGGGTGAGCAGTTCTTC. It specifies CASSSPGGEQFF.

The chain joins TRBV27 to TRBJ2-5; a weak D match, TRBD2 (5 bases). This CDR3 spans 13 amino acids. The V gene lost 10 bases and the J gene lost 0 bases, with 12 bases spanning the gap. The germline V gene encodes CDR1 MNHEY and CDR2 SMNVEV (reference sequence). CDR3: CATRGGNQETQYF. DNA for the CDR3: TGTGCCACCCGGGGTGGTAACCAAGAGACCCAGTACTTC.

CDR3 sequence: CASNPLAGKNDEQFF. As DNA, the CDR3 is TGTGCCAGCAACCCTCTAGCGGGGAAAAACGATGAGCAGTTCTTC. The rearrangement joins TRBV2 to TRBJ2-1; TRBD2 matches 9 bases. Unmatched junction bases numbered 12, after V lost 7 bases and J lost 8 bases. Germline V gives CDR1 SNHLY, CDR2 FYNNEI. The CDR3 covers 15 residues.

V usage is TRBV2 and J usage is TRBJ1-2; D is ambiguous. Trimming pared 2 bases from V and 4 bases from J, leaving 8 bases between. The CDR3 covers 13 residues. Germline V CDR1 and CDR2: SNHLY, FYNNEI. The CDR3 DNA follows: TGTGCCAGCAGTGAAACAGAACTCTATGGCTACACCTTC. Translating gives CASSETELYGYTF.

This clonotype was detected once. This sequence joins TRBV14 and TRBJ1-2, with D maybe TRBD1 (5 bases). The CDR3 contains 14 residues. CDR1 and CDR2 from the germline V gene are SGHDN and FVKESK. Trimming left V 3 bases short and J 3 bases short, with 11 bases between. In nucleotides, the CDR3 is TGTGCCAGCAGCCAGGGGGGTCGAGACTATGGCTACACCTTC. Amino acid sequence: CASSQGGRDYGYTF.

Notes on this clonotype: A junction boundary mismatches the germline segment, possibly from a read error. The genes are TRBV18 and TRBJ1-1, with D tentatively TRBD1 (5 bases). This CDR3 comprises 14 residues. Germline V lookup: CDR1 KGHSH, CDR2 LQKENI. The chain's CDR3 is CASSPGAINTEVFF. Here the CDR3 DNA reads TGTGCCAGCTCACCAGGGGCTATCAACACTGAAGTTTTCTTT. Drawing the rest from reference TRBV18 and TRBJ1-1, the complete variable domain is NAGVMQNPRHLVRRRGQEARLRCSPMKGHSHVYWYRQLPEEGLKFMVYLQKENIIDESGMPKERFSAEFPKEGPSILRIQQVVRGDSAAYFCASSPGAINTEVFFGQGTRLTVV.

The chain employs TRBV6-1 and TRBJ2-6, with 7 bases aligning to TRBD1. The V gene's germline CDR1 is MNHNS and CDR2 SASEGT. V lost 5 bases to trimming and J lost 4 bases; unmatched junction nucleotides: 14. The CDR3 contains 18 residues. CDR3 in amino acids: CASSPLKVTGVGANVLTF. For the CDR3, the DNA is TGTGCCAGCAGTCCTTTAAAAGTCACAGGGGTCGGGGCCAACGTCCTGACTTTC.

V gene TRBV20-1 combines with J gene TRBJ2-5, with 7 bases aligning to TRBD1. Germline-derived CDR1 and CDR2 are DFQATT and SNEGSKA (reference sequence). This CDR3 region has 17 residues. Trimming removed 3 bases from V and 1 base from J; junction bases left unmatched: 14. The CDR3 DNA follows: TGCAGTGCTAGTGAGCCCCCAAAGGCAGGGGGCCAAGAGACCCAGTACTTC. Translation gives CSASEPPKAGGQETQYF.

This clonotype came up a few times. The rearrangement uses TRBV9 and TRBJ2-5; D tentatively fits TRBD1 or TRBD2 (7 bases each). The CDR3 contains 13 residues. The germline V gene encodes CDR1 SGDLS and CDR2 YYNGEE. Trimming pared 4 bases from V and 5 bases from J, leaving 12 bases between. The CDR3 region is CASSFQGGETQYF. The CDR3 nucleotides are TGTGCCAGCAGCTTTCAGGGGGGGGAGACCCAGTACTTC. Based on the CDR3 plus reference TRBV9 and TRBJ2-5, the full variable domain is DSGVTQTPKHLITATGQRVTLRCSPRSGDLSVYWYQQSLDQGLQFLIQYYNGEERAKGNILERFSAQQFPDLHSELNLSSLELGDSALYFCASSFQGGETQYFGPGTRLLVL.

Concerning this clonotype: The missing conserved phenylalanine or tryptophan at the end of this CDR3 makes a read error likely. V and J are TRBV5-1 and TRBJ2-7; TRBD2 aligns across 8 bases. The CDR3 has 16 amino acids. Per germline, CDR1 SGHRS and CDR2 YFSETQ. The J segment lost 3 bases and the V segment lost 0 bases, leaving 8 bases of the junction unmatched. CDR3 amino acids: CASSLGGSGTIYEQYI. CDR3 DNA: TGCGCCAGCAGCTTGGGAGGTAGCGGGACCATCTACGAGCAGTACATC.

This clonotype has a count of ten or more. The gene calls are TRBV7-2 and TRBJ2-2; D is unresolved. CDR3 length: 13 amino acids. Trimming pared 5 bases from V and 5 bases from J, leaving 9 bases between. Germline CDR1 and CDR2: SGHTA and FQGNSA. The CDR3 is CASSLRSTGELFF. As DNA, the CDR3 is TGTGCCAGCAGCCTGAGGAGTACCGGGGAGCTGTTTTTT.

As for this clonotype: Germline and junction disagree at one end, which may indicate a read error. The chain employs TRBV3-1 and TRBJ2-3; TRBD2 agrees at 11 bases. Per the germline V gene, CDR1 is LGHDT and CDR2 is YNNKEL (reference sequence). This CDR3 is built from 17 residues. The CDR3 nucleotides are TGTGCCACCAGCCCCCGTAGCGGGAGGGGCTACACAGATACGCAGTATTTT. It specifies CATSPRSGRGYTDTQYF.

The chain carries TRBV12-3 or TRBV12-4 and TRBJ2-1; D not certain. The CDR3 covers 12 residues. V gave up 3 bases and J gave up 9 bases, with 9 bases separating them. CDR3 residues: CASSLDGPEQFF. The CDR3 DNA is TGTGCCAGCAGTTTGGATGGTCCTGAGCAGTTCTTC.

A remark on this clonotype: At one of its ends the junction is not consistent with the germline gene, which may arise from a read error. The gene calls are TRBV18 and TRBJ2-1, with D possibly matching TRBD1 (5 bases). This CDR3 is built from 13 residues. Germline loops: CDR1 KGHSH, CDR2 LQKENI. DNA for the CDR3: TGTGCCGGCTCGCAGGGTCAGGATAATGAGCAGTTCTTC. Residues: CAGSQGQDNEQFF.

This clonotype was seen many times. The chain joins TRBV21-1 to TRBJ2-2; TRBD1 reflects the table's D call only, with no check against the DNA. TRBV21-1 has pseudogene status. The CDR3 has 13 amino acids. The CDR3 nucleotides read TGTGCCAGCAGGGACAAGGACACCGGGGAGCTGTTTTTT. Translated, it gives CASRDKDTGELFF.

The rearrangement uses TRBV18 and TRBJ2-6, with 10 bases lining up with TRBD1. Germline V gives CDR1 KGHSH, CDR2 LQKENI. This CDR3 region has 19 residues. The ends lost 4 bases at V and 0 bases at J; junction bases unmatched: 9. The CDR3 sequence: CASSLLGQGSSSGANVLTF. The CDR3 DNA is TGTGCCAGCTCACTCCTGGGACAGGGGTCTTCCTCTGGGGCCAACGTCCTGACTTTC. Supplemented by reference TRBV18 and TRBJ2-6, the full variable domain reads NAGVMQNPRHLVRRRGQEARLRCSPMKGHSHVYWYRQLPEEGLKFMVYLQKENIIDESGMPKERFSAEFPKEGPSILRIQQVVRGDSAAYFCASSLLGQGSSSGANVLTFGAGSRLTVL.

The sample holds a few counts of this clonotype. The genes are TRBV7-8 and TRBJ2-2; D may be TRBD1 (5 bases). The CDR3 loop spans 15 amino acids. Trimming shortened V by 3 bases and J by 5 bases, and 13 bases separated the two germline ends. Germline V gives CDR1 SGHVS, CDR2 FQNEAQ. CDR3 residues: CASSFRTQSTGELFF. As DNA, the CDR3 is TGTGCCAGCAGCTTTCGGACACAATCAACCGGGGAGCTGTTTTTT.